These 15 T cell receptor beta chains originate from one sample sequenced in a study of blood T cell repertoires in COVID-19. Repertoires were generated with immunoSEQ multiplex PCR, while TCRdb's copy carries only in-frame clones and drops some. Of about 240,000 clones in the sample, 75% to 85% are singletons; the top ten hold approximately 13%. The sequenced material came from peripheral blood. The receptor set was obtained from a woman aged 60-75 years with active or convalescent COVID-19.

This chain links TRBV7-3 with TRBJ1-1, with a possible D match to TRBD1 (5 bases). Germline-derived CDR1 and CDR2 are SGHTA and FQGTGA. The CDR3 is made up of 15 amino acids. Trimming removed 2 bases from V and 4 bases from J, with 14 bases in between. Here the CDR3 reads CASSLWGGEGTEAFF. DNA for the CDR3: TGTGCCAGCAGCTTATGGGGCGGGGAAGGCACTGAAGCTTTCTTT.

This chain uses TRBV4-1 with TRBJ1-1; a weak D match, TRBD1 (5 bases). Germline V gene data show CDR1 as MGHRA and CDR2 as YSYEKL. The CDR3 contains 12 residues. V lost 5 bases and J lost 6, with 10 bases in between. The CDR3 here is CASSIGGAEAFF. In DNA form, the CDR3 reads TGCGCCAGCAGCATTGGAGGGGCTGAAGCTTTCTTT.

This rearrangement joins TRBV19 to TRBJ1-5, with a weak D call TRBD1 (5 bases). CDR3 size: 11 residues. V lost 9 bases to trimming and J lost 4 bases, with 7 bases between them. CDR1 LNHDA and CDR2 SQIVND come from the germline V gene (reference sequence). This chain's CDR3 is CARQGNQPQHF. For the CDR3, the DNA is TGTGCCAGGCAGGGAAATCAGCCCCAGCATTTT.

The chain combines TRBV2 with TRBJ1-1; D may be TRBD1 (6 bases). V gave up 3 bases and J gave up 4 bases, with 18 bases separating them. CDR1 SNHLY and CDR2 FYNNEI come from the germline V gene. The CDR3 is made up of 16 amino acids. The CDR3 DNA is TGTGCCAGCAGTGATCCGGGATGGGGGGGCCGCACTGAAGCTTTCTTT. Translated, it gives CASSDPGWGGRTEAFF.

The count of this clone is one. V and J are TRBV3-1 (or the pseudogene TRBV3-2) and TRBJ1-4; 7 positions agree with TRBD1. Germline V CDR1 and CDR2: LGHDT, YNNKEL (reference sequence). There are 14 residues in the CDR3. V lost 0 bases to trimming and J lost 7 bases; unmatched junction nucleotides: 2. The CDR3 loop reads CASSQDWDSEKLFF. The CDR3 DNA is TGTGCCAGCAGCCAAGATTGGGACAGTGAAAAACTGTTTTTT.

The chain employs TRBV19 and TRBJ2-3; a weak D match, TRBD2 (6 bases). The V gene lost 5 bases and the J gene lost 8 bases, with 32 bases spanning the gap. Looked up from germline, CDR1 is LNHDA and CDR2 is SQIVND (reference sequence). CDR3 length equals 19 residues. In DNA form, the CDR3 reads TGTGCCAGTAGTCCGAGGAGGGGTTTCCAACAAACTGAAGGTATTACGCAGTATTTT. Residues: CASSPRRGFQQTEGITQYF.

Concerning this clone itself: A much larger clone differs by one base, so this may be a read error. CDR3 region: CASSLTGTTGELFF. The CDR3 DNA sequence: TGCGCCAGCAGCTTGACAGGGACCACCGGGGAGCTGTTTTTT. The chain recombines TRBV5-1 with TRBJ2-2; tentative D call: TRBD1 (6 bases). The germline V and J ends were trimmed by 1 base and 4 bases, with 8 bases remaining between them. The V gene's germline CDR1 is SGHRS and CDR2 YFSETQ. This CDR3 is 14 amino acids long.

The chain combines TRBV18 with TRBJ2-3; unclear D gene. This CDR3 region has 13 residues. Germline V gives CDR1 KGHSH, CDR2 LQKENI. Trimming removed 3 bases from V and 6 bases from J, with 10 bases in between. In nucleotides, the CDR3 is TGTGCCAGCTCACCGGGCCCGGCGGATACGCAGTATTTT. This sequence encodes CASSPGPADTQYF.

The chain employs TRBV5-5 and TRBJ1-1; 9 positions agree with TRBD1. The CDR3 is made up of 18 amino acids. CDR1 and CDR2 (germline): SGHKS, YYEKEE (reference sequence). Trimming took 2 bases from V and 3 from J; bases not matched to a gene: 14. The CDR3 sequence is CASSLKDRGPQRDTEAFF. The CDR3 bases are TGTGCCAGCAGCTTAAAGGACAGGGGTCCCCAAAGGGACACTGAAGCTTTCTTT.

This clone is a singleton in its sample. The chain combines TRBV6-2 or TRBV6-3 with TRBJ1-4; perhaps TRBD1 as D (6 bases). The CDR3 extends over 18 amino acids. V lost 6 bases to trimming and J lost 4 bases, with 24 bases between them. The germline V gene has CDR1 MNHEY and CDR2 SVGEGT. The CDR3 coding sequence is TGTGCCAGCAGCGATCGAACAGGGATGAGGAGTAATAATGAAAAACTGTTTTTT. Protein product: CASSDRTGMRSNNEKLFF.

This chain uses TRBV7-2 with TRBJ1-6; D not resolved. The CDR3 has 18 residues. Trimming left V 5 bases short and J 7 bases short, with 24 bases between. The germline gives CDR1 SGHTA, CDR2 FQGNSA. CDR3 region: CASSQRTSYRGRNSPLHF. DNA for the CDR3: TGTGCCAGCAGCCAACGAACCTCCTACCGTGGCAGGAATTCACCCCTCCACTTT.

This chain uses TRBV7-9 with TRBJ1-2; D may be TRBD1 (5 bases). The V end was cut by 2 bases, the J end by 7 bases, with 11 bases between. CDR3 length equals 13 residues. CDR1 is SEHNR and CDR2 is FQNEAQ in the germline V gene (reference sequence). The CDR3 nucleotides read TGTGCCAGCAGCTTAACCCAGGGCCGTGGCTACACCTTC. As protein: CASSLTQGRGYTF.

V and J are TRBV5-1 and TRBJ1-1; possibly TRBD1 for D (6 bases). The CDR3 covers 15 residues. The germline V gene encodes CDR1 SGHRS and CDR2 YFSETQ. Between the trimmed V and J ends, which lost 2 bases and 7 bases, there was a span of 18 bases. The CDR3: CASSFTGRGVDEAFF. CDR3 DNA sequence: TGCGCCAGCAGCTTTACAGGCAGGGGAGTAGATGAAGCTTTCTTT.

V usage is TRBV6-2 or TRBV6-3 and J usage is TRBJ1-2; 9 bases fit TRBD1. This CDR3 contains 18 residues. Germline trimming cut 5 bases from V and 1 base from J; bases unmatched to any gene: 14. The germline gives CDR1 MNHEY, CDR2 SVGEGT. As DNA, the CDR3 is TGTGCCAGCAGTCACATTCCCGGGACAGGGCGAATTAACTATGGCTACACCTTC. Translated, it gives CASSHIPGTGRINYGYTF.

The chain combines TRBV3-1 (or the pseudogene TRBV3-2) with TRBJ1-2; D gene uncertain. Trimming left V 0 bases short and J 4 bases short, with 9 bases between. This CDR3 contains 14 residues. Germline assignment: CDR1 LGHDT and CDR2 YNNKEL (reference sequence). The CDR3 DNA is TGTGCCAGCAGCCAAGATAGGAGCTTCTATGGCTACACCTTC. This translates into CASSQDRSFYGYTF.